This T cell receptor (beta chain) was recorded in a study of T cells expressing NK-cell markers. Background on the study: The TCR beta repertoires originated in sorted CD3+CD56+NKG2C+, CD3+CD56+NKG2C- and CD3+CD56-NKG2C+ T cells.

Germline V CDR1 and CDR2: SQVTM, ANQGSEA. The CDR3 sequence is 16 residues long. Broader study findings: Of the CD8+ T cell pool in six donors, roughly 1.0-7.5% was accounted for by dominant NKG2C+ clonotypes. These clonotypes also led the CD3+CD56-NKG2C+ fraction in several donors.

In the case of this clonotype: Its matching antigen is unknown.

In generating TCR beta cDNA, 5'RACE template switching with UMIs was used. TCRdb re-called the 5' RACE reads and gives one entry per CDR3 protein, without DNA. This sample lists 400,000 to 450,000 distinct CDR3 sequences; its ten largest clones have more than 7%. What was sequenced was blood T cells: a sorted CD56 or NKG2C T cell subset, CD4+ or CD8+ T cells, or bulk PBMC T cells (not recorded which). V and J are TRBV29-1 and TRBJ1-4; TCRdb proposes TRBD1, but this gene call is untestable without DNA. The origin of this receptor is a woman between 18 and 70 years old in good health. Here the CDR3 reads CSVEDTGSLVGEKLFF.